The 32 T cell receptor beta chains listed next were all sequenced from one sample in a study of blood T cell repertoires in COVID-19. TCRdb's copy holds only in-frame clones and misses some; the assay was immunoSEQ multiplex PCR. Among about 360,000 clones, around nine tenths were seen once, and the ten largest hold about 7.6%. Material: peripheral blood. The receptors were sampled from a woman aged 60-75 years with COVID-19, enrolled during active disease.

This rearrangement joins TRBV24-1 to TRBJ2-1; 15 positions agree with TRBD2. The CDR3 contains 16 residues. V lost 4 bases, J lost 7 bases, and 4 bases stayed unmatched. Looked up from germline, CDR1 is KGHDR and CDR2 is SFDVKD. This chain's CDR3 is CATSDPGLAGGNEQFF. The CDR3 region has the DNA TGTGCCACCAGTGACCCGGGACTAGCGGGGGGTAATGAGCAGTTCTTC.

The chain joins TRBV5-1 to TRBJ1-1, with D unclear. The CDR3 sequence is 14 residues long. The germline V gene encodes CDR1 SGHRS and CDR2 YFSETQ. Trimming took 5 bases from V and 2 from J, leaving 13 bases between them. The CDR3 sequence is CASSGQATNTEAFF. CDR3 DNA sequence: TGCGCCAGCAGTGGGCAGGCGACCAACACTGAAGCTTTCTTT.

V gene TRBV7-9 combines with J gene TRBJ2-5; 7 positions agree with TRBD1. The CDR3 has 15 amino acids. Germline-derived CDR1 and CDR2 are SEHNR and FQNEAQ (reference sequence). V trimming: 4 bases; J trimming: 4 bases; junction bases outside the gene matches: 9. The CDR3 DNA reads TGTGCCAGCAGCTCGACAGGGATGCCTGGAGAGACCCAGTACTTC. It encodes CASSSTGMPGETQYF.

The V and J genes are TRBV5-5 and TRBJ1-4; TRBD1 agrees at 9 bases. Per the germline V gene, CDR1 is SGHKS and CDR2 is YYEKEE (reference sequence). The trim removed 5 bases at V and 0 bases at J, leaving 8 bases unmatched. CDR3 length: 17 residues. The CDR3 DNA reads as TGTGCCAGCAGGGTACAGGGGGCCGGGACAACTAATGAAAAACTGTTTTTT. It encodes CASRVQGAGTTNEKLFF. Combining the CDR3 with reference TRBV5-5 and TRBJ1-4 gives the whole variable domain DAGVTQSPTHLIKTRGQQVTLRCSPISGHKSVSWYQQVLGQGPQFIFQYYEKEERGRGNFPDRFSARQFPNYSSELNVNALLLGDSALYLCASRVQGAGTTNEKLFFGSGTQLSVL.

This clone appeared once. J is TRBJ2-5 and V is TRBV7-9; 7 nucleotides align to TRBD1. The trim removed 5 bases at V and 1 base at J, leaving 4 bases unmatched. CDR1 and CDR2 from the germline V gene are SEHNR and FQNEAQ (reference sequence). The CDR3 extends over 14 amino acids. CDR3 in DNA: TGTGCCAGCAGCATCGACAGGGCCCAAGAGACCCAGTACTTC. Protein: CASSIDRAQETQYF.

This rearrangement joins TRBV24-1 to TRBJ2-7; 7 nucleotides line up with TRBD1. J gave up 11 bases and V 4 bases, and 7 bases lay outside the gene matches. The V gene's germline CDR1 is KGHDR and CDR2 SFDVKD. There are 12 residues in the CDR3. The CDR3 loop reads CATSDHGQEEYF. The CDR3 DNA reads as TGTGCCACCAGTGACCACGGACAGGAGGAGTACTTC.

The rearrangement links TRBV19 to TRBJ1-5; D perhaps matches TRBD1 (6 bases). The germline V and J ends were trimmed by 2 bases and 7 bases, with 18 bases remaining between them. Germline-derived CDR1 and CDR2 are LNHDA and SQIVND (reference sequence). The CDR3 is made up of 16 amino acids. CDR3 residues: CASSIPKGGWEQPQHF. Written as DNA, the CDR3 is TGTGCCAGTAGTATACCCAAGGGGGGGTGGGAACAGCCCCAGCATTTT.

J is TRBJ1-2 and V is TRBV7-2, with TRBD1 matching 9 bases. The CDR3 runs to 13 residues. The V gene end was trimmed by 5 bases and the J gene end by 6 bases; junction bases not matched to a gene: 4. The V gene's germline CDR1 is SGHTA and CDR2 FQGNSA. The chain's CDR3 is CASSPRDRDGYTF. The CDR3 DNA is TGTGCCAGCAGCCCACGGGACAGGGATGGCTACACCTTC.

The rearrangement uses TRBV18 and TRBJ1-4; D gene uncertain. Germline CDR1 is KGHSH and CDR2 is LQKENI. V was shortened by 0 bases and J by 4 bases, with 9 bases between the two germline ends. The CDR3 covers 15 residues. The CDR3 loop reads CASSPPTSRNEKLFF. The CDR3 nucleotides are TGTGCCAGCTCACCACCAACATCTCGTAATGAAAAACTGTTTTTT.

The rearrangement uses TRBV5-1 and TRBJ2-1, with D perhaps matching TRBD1 (6 bases). CDR1 SGHRS and CDR2 YFSETQ come from the germline V gene. V was pared by 0 bases and J by 0 bases, with 7 bases between. CDR3 length: 15 amino acids. The CDR3 spells CASSLGGGSYNEQFF. Here the CDR3 DNA reads TGCGCCAGCAGCTTGGGAGGGGGCTCCTACAATGAGCAGTTCTTC.

The chain recombines TRBV3-1 (or the pseudogene TRBV3-2) with TRBJ1-1, with a possible D match to TRBD1 (5 bases). Trimming removed 4 bases from V and 7 bases from J, with 16 bases in between. There are 14 residues in the CDR3. The V gene's germline CDR1 is LGHDT and CDR2 YNNKEL (reference sequence). The CDR3 nucleotides read TGTGCCAGCAGCCCCCCTTGGGGGGTGAGTGAAGCTTTCTTT. This sequence encodes CASSPPWGVSEAFF.

J is TRBJ1-2 and V is TRBV14; TRBD1 matches 8 bases. The J segment lost 8 bases and the V segment lost 0 bases, leaving 8 bases of the junction unmatched. The germline V gene encodes CDR1 SGHDN and CDR2 FVKESK. The CDR3 runs to 15 residues. CDR3 DNA sequence: TGTGCCAGCAGCCAAGATCGCCAGGGGGCCGTGGGCTACACCTTC. Protein sequence: CASSQDRQGAVGYTF.

The CDR3 DNA sequence: TGTGCCAGCAGCGTATCACCGGGACAGGGAGGCGAGCAGTACTTC. This encodes CASSVSPGQGGEQYF. The V call is TRBV11-3, the J call TRBJ2-7; 9 nucleotides line up with TRBD1. Germline V gene sequence: CDR1 SGHNT, CDR2 YENEEA. The CDR3 spans 15 residues. V shed 5 bases, J shed 6 bases, and the junction held 11 bases outside the gene matches. Full variable domain (rest looked up from reference TRBV11-3 and TRBJ2-7): EAGVVQSPRYKIIEKKQPVAFWCNPISGHNTLYWYLQNLGQGPELLIRYENEEAVDDSQLPKDRFSAERLKGVDSTLKIQPAELGDSAVYLCASSVSPGQGGEQYFGPGTRLTVT.

A word on this clone: Different DNA sequences within this sample yield the same CDR3. V is TRBV5-1 and J is TRBJ2-1; D is unresolved. V shed 0 bases and J shed 3 bases, with 4 bases lying between them. The CDR3 extends over 13 amino acids. Looked up from germline, CDR1 is SGHRS and CDR2 is YFSETQ. The CDR3 nucleotides are TGCGCCAGCAGCTTGGACGGCTACAATGAGCAGTTCTTC. Amino acid sequence: CASSLDGYNEQFF. The variable domain in full, with the rest retrieved from reference TRBV5-1 and TRBJ2-1, is KAGVTQTPRYLIKTRGQQVTLSCSPISGHRSVSWYQQTPGQGLQFLFEYFSETQRNKGNFPGRFSGRQFSNSRSEMNVSTLELGDSALYLCASSLDGYNEQFFGPGTRLTVL.

This chain links TRBV14 with TRBJ2-2; 7 nucleotides match TRBD2. V gave up 2 bases and J gave up 2 bases; unmatched junction bases: 8. CDR1 SGHDN and CDR2 FVKESK come from the germline V gene. The CDR3 loop spans 17 amino acids. The CDR3 region is CASSQFGDYKNTGELFF. The CDR3 bases are TGTGCCAGCAGCCAATTTGGGGACTACAAAAACACCGGGGAGCTGTTTTTT.

This chain uses TRBV19 with TRBJ1-1; 9 bases map to TRBD1. This CDR3 is 14 amino acids long. The V gene's germline CDR1 is LNHDA and CDR2 SQIVND (reference sequence). V trimming: 4 bases; J trimming: 10 bases; junction bases outside the gene matches: 10. The CDR3 spells CASSSPTGGVRAFF. The CDR3 DNA sequence: TGTGCCAGTAGTAGCCCCACAGGGGGCGTCCGAGCTTTCTTT.

The chain has TRBV2 and TRBJ2-3, with 7 bases identical to TRBD2. The CDR3 has 14 residues. Germline CDR1 SNHLY, CDR2 FYNNEI. Germline trimming cut 2 bases from V and 5 bases from J; bases unmatched to any gene: 4. The CDR3 nucleotides read TGTGCCAGCAGTGAACAAGGGGAGGGAGATACGCAGTATTTT. Amino acid sequence: CASSEQGEGDTQYF.

This clone has just a few counts. Within the sample, other DNA sequences also encode this same CDR3. The gene calls are TRBV15 and TRBJ2-1; D not resolved. Looked up from germline, CDR1 is LNHNV and CDR2 is YYDKDF (reference sequence). Trimming stripped 0 bases from V and 0 bases from J, with 9 bases between. This CDR3 spans 16 amino acids. The CDR3 region is CATSRDRDSSYNEQFF. DNA for the CDR3: TGTGCCACCAGCAGAGATCGAGATAGCTCCTACAATGAGCAGTTCTTC. The full variable domain, rest sourced from reference TRBV15 and TRBJ2-1, is DAMVIQNPRYQVTQFGKPVTLSCSQTLNHNVMYWYQQKSSQAPKLLFHYYDKDFNNEADTPDNFQSRRPNTSFCFLDIRSPGLGDTAMYLCATSRDRDSSYNEQFFGPGTRLTVL.

The V gene is TRBV29-1, the J gene TRBJ1-4, with D uncertain. Trimming took off 3 bases at V and 0 bases at J, with 11 bases between the two ends. This CDR3 has 15 residues. The germline V gene encodes CDR1 SQVTM and CDR2 ANQGSEA. In DNA, the CDR3 is TGCAGCGTTGAGGTCTCCCACACAACTAATGAAAAACTGTTTTTT. Its protein is CSVEVSHTTNEKLFF.

The chain carries TRBV4-1 and TRBJ2-7, with 8 bases identical to TRBD1. The CDR3 contains 15 residues. CDR1 MGHRA and CDR2 YSYEKL come from the germline V gene. The ends lost 0 bases at V and 6 bases at J; junction bases unmatched: 7. The CDR3 sequence is CASSQEAGQGREQYF. The CDR3 coding sequence is TGCGCCAGCAGCCAAGAAGCTGGACAGGGTCGCGAGCAGTACTTC.

J is TRBJ1-2 and V is TRBV27, with a weak D call TRBD1 (6 bases). Trimming stripped 6 bases from V and 4 bases from J, with 9 bases between. Germline V lookup: CDR1 MNHEY, CDR2 SMNVEV (reference sequence). There are 12 residues in the CDR3. DNA of the CDR3: TGTGCCAGCAGCAGACAGGTCTATGGCTACACCTTC. It translates to CASSRQVYGYTF.

The CDR3 region is CATSRVGNTIYF. CDR3 coding DNA: TGTGCCACCTCCCGAGTTGGAAACACCATATATTTT. This chain uses TRBV5-6 with TRBJ1-3; D not resolved. Germline V lookup: CDR1 SGHDT, CDR2 YYEEEE. This CDR3 comprises 12 residues. The ends were cut back, 9 bases at V and 3 bases at J, with 10 bases in the middle.

This clone was recorded only once. V usage is TRBV12-3 or TRBV12-4 and J usage is TRBJ1-2, with 7 bases aligning to TRBD1. J gave up 5 bases and V 6 bases, and 6 bases lay outside the gene matches. The CDR3 runs 13 residues. As DNA, the CDR3 is TGTGCCAGCAGCCGACAGGGAACATATGGCTACACCTTC. Amino acid sequence: CASSRQGTYGYTF.

This chain joins TRBV12-5 and TRBJ2-5, with D tentatively TRBD1 (6 bases). The germline CDR1 and CDR2 sequences are LGHNT and FRNRAP. The CDR3 extends over 13 amino acids. Deletions cut 6 bases from V and 6 bases from J, with 14 bases between. For the CDR3, the DNA is TGTGCTAGTGGAACAGGGTTTATACAGACCCAGTACTTC. It specifies CASGTGFIQTQYF.

The chain uses TRBV28 and TRBJ2-3, with 10 bases that match TRBD1. There are 20 residues in the CDR3. After removal of 5 bases from V and 2 bases from J, the junction contained 19 bases not matched to a gene. Per the germline V gene, CDR1 is MDHEN and CDR2 is SYDVKM. This CDR3 is CASSHDRGQNFRRHTDTQYF. In DNA form, the CDR3 reads TGTGCCAGCAGTCATGACAGGGGGCAGAACTTCCGTCGACACACAGATACGCAGTATTTT.

The chain employs TRBV7-2 and TRBJ1-2, with D perhaps matching TRBD1 (6 bases). The length of the CDR3 is 13 residues. Germline V gene data show CDR1 as SGHTA and CDR2 as FQGNSA. V was pared by 3 bases and J by 8 bases, with 13 bases between. The CDR3 sequence: CASSFRGPRGYTF. The CDR3 nucleotides read TGTGCCAGCAGCTTCAGGGGCCCTAGGGGCTACACCTTC.

This clone turned up a few times. The chain joins TRBV4-1 to TRBJ1-1; D is uncertain. The V gene lost 2 bases and the J gene lost 3 bases, with 10 bases spanning the gap. This CDR3 comprises 14 residues. The germline V gene has CDR1 MGHRA and CDR2 YSYEKL. The CDR3 protein is CASSQSGVDTEAFF. The CDR3 bases are TGCGCCAGCAGCCAAAGCGGGGTTGACACTGAAGCTTTCTTT.

The chain combines TRBV19 with TRBJ1-1; TRBD1 matches 10 bases. The germline CDR1 and CDR2 sequences are LNHDA and SQIVND (reference sequence). CDR3 length equals 14 residues. The trim removed 5 bases at V and 7 bases at J, leaving 7 bases unmatched. The CDR3 here is CASSSDRGHIEAFF. The CDR3 DNA sequence: TGTGCCAGTAGTTCAGACAGGGGGCATATTGAAGCTTTCTTT.

The chain joins TRBV7-9 to TRBJ2-1; no clear D gene. Trimming took 5 bases from V and 5 from J, leaving 7 bases between them. Germline V CDR1 and CDR2: SEHNR, FQNEAQ (reference sequence). The CDR3 has 12 residues. The CDR3 here is CASSLGHNEQFF. Here the CDR3 DNA reads TGTGCCAGCAGCCTGGGCCACAATGAGCAGTTCTTC.

Concerning this clone itself: Its ends do not fully match the called genes, so a read error is possible. The rearrangement uses TRBV27 and TRBJ2-7, with a weak D call TRBD1 (5 bases). Germline CDR1 MNHEY, CDR2 SMNVEV (reference sequence). The CDR3 sequence is 11 residues long. The CDR3 spells CASIQGWEGDF. For the CDR3, the DNA is TGTGCCAGCATACAAGGTTGGGAAGGGGATTTC.

The rearrangement uses TRBV9 and TRBJ2-3; a possible D gene is TRBD2 (5 bases). The CDR3 runs to 16 residues. Germline CDR1 reads SGDLS; CDR2 reads YYNGEE. Trimming pared 2 bases from V and 0 bases from J, leaving 13 bases between. The CDR3 here is CASSVREGVSTDTQYF. CDR3 nucleotide sequence: TGTGCCAGCAGCGTCAGAGAGGGCGTGAGCACAGATACGCAGTATTTT.

V gene TRBV18 combines with J gene TRBJ2-3; 8 bases are a match to TRBD2. Germline trimming cut 7 bases from V and 3 bases from J; bases unmatched to any gene: 9. The CDR3 loop spans 15 amino acids. Germline V CDR1 and CDR2: KGHSH, LQKENI. For the CDR3, the DNA is TGTGCCAGCTTGGGGCCGGGACTAGGTACAGATACGCAGTATTTT. Residues: CASLGPGLGTDTQYF.